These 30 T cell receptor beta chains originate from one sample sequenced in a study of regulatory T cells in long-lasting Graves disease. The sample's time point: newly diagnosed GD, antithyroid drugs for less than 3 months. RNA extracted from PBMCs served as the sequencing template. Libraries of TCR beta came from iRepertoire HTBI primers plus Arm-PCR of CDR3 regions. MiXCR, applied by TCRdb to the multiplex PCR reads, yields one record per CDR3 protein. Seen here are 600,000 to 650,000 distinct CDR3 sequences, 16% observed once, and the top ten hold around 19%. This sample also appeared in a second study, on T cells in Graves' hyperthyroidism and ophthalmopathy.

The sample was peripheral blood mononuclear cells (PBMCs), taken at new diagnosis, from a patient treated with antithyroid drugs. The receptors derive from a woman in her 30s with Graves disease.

CDR3 bases: TGTGCCAGCAGTTACTTACGACAGAACAATGAGCAGTTCTTC. Its translation is CASSYLRQNNEQFF. The gene calls are TRBV6-5 and TRBJ2-1; a possible D gene is TRBD1 (5 bases). Trimming removed 1 base at V and 5 bases at J, with 9 bases between. The V gene's germline CDR1 is MNHEY and CDR2 SVGAGI. The CDR3 is 14 amino acids.

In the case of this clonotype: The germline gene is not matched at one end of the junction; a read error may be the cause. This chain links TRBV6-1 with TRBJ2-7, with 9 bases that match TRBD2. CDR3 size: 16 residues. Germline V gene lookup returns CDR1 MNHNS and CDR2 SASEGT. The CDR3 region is CASRNAGRAGGSELIF. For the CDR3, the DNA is TGTGCCAGCAGGAACGCTGGTCGCGCGGGAGGGTCCGAACTAATATTC.

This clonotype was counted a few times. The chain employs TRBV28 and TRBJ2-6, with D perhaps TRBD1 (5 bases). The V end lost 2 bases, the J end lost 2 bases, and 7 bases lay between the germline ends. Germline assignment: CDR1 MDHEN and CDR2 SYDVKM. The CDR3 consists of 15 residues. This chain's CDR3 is CASSLPRAGANVLTF. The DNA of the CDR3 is TGTGCCAGCAGTTTACCCAGGGCTGGGGCCAACGTCCTGACTTTC.

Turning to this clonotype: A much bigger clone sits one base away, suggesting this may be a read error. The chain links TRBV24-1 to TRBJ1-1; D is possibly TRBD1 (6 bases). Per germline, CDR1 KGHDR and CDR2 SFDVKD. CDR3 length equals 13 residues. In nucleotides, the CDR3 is TGTGCCACCCGATCACAGGGAAACACTGAAGCTCTCTTT. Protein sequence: CATRSQGNTEALF.

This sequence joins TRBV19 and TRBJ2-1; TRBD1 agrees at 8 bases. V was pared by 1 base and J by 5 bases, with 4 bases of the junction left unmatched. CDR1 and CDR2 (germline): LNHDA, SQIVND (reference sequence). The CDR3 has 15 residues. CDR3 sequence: CASSIVGQANNEQFF. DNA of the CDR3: TGTGCCAGTAGTATAGTGGGACAGGCTAACAATGAGCAGTTCTTC.

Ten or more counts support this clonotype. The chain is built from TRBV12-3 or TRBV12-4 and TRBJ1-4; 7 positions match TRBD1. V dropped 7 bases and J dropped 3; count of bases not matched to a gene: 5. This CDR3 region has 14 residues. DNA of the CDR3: TGTGCCAGCATCGAGGGGGCAGCTAATGAAAAACTGTTTTTT. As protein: CASIEGAANEKLFF.

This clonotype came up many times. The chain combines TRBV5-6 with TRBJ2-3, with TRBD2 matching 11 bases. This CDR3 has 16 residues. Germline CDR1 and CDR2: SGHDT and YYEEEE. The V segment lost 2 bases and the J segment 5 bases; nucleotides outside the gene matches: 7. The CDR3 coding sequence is TGTGCCAGCAGCTTACTAGCGGGAGAGGAGCTAGATACGCAGTATTTT. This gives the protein CASSLLAGEELDTQYF.

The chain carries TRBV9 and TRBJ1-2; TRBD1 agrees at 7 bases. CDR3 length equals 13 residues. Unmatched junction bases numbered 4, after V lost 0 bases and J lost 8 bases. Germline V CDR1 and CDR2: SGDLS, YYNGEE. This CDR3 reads CASSVAQGRGYTF. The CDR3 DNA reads TGTGCCAGCAGCGTAGCACAGGGGAGGGGCTACACCTTC.

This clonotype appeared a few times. DNA for the CDR3: TGCAGTGCTAGGGGTCACCGGAATCAGCCCCAGCATTTT. Protein: CSARGHRNQPQHF. The chain has TRBV20-1 and TRBJ1-5; the D is unclear. V dropped 3 bases and J dropped 4 bases, with 10 bases sitting between them. The CDR3 loop spans 13 amino acids. In germline, CDR1 is DFQATT, CDR2 SNEGSKA (reference sequence).

The CDR3 spells CAISGDSRATQYF. In DNA form, the CDR3 reads TGTGCCATATCAGGAGACTCGCGCGCTACGCAGTATTTT. The chain links TRBV6-2 or TRBV6-3 to TRBJ2-3; D unresolved. The germline V gene encodes CDR1 MNHEY and CDR2 SVGEGT. V was shortened by 10 bases and J by 8 bases, with 19 bases between the two germline ends. The CDR3 consists of 13 residues.

The DNA of the CDR3 is TGTGCCAGCCAGACGAGGATTTATAGCACAGATACGCAGTATTTT. Translation: CASQTRIYSTDTQYF. This chain connects TRBV7-9 to TRBJ2-3, with D hard to call. Germline lookup yields CDR1 SEHNR and CDR2 FQNEAQ (reference sequence). CDR3 length equals 15 residues. Deletions cut 8 bases from V and 0 bases from J, with 15 bases between.

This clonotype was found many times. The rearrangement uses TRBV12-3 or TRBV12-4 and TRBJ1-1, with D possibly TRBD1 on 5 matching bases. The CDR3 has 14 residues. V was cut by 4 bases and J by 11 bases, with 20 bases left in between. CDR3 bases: TGTGCCAGCAGTTCAAACCGGGACGGTGCCGGCGCTTTCTTT. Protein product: CASSSNRDGAGAFF.

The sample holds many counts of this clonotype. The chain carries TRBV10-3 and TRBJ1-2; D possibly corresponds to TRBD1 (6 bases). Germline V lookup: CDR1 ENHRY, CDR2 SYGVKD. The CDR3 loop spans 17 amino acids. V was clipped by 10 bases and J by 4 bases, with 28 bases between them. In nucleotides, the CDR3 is TGTGCCACCGGGCGTTCACAGGGTTCGGCTCTCGGCTATGGCTACACCTTC. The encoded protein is CATGRSQGSALGYGYTF.

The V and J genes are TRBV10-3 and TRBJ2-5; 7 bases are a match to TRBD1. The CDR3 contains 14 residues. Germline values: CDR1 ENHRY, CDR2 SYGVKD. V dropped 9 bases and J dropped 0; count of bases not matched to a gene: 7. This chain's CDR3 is CAMAGQVNQETQYF. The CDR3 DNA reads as TGTGCCATGGCCGGACAGGTTAACCAAGAGACCCAGTACTTC.

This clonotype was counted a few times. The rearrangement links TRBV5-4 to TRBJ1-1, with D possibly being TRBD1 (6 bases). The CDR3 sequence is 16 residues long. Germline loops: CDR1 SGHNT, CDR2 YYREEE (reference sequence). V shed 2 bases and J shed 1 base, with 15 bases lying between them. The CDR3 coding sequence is TGTGCCAGCAGCTTTGGGGGGCAGGTTCGGAACACTGAAGCTTTCTTT. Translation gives CASSFGGQVRNTEAFF.

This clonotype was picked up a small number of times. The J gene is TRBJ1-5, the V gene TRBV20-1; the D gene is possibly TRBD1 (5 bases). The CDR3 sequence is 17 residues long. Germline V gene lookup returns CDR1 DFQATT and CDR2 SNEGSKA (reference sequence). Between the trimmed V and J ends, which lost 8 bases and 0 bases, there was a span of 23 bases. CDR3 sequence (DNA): TGCAGTATACTACTCAAGGGGAGTCCATATAGCAATCAGCCCCAGCATTTT. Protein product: CSILLKGSPYSNQPQHF.

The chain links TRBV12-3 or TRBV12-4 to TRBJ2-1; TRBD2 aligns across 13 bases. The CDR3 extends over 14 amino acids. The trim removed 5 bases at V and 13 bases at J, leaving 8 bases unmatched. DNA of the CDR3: TGTGCCAGCAGTCCCGGGACTAGCGGGATTATTCAGTTCTTC. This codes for CASSPGTSGIIQFF.

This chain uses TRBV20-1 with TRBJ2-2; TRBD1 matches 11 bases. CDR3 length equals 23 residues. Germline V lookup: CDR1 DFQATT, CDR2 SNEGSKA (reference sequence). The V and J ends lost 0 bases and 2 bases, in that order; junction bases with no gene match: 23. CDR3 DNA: TGCAGTGCTAGAGATTGGGTCCTCGTTTCAGGGGAGGACAGGGGGCGCAACACCGGGGAGCTGTTTTTT. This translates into CSARDWVLVSGEDRGRNTGELFF.

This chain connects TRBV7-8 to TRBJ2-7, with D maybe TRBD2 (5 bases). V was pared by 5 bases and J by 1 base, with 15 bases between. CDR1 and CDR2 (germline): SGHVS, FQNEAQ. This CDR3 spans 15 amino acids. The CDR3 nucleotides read TGTGCCAGCAGCCTGGCGGGCTCTAATTCCTACGAGCAGTACTTC. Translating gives CASSLAGSNSYEQYF.

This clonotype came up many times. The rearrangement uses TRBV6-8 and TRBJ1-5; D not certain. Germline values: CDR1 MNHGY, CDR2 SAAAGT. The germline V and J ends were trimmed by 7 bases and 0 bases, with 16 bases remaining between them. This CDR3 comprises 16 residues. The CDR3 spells CASTYWAPNSNQPQHF. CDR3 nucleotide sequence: TGTGCCAGCACCTACTGGGCTCCAAATAGCAATCAGCCCCAGCATTTT.

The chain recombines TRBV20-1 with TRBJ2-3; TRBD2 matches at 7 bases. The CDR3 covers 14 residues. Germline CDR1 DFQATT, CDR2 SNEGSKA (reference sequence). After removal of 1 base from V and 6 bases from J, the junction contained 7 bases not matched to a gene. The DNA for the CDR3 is TGCAGTGCTAGAGGCGGGAGTACAGCGGATACGCAGTATTTT. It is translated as CSARGGSTADTQYF.

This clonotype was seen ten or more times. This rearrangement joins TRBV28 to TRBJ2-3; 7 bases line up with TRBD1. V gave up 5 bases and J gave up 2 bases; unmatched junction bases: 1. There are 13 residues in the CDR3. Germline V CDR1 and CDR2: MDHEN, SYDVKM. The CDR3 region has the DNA TGTGCCAGCAGTACAGGGGCCACAGATACGCAGTATTTT. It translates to CASSTGATDTQYF.

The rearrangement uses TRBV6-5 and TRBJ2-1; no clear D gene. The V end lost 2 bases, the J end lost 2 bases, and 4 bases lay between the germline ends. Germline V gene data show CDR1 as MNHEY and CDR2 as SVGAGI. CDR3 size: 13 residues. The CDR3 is CASSYGAYNEQFF. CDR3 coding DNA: TGTGCCAGCAGTTACGGAGCCTACAATGAGCAGTTCTTC.

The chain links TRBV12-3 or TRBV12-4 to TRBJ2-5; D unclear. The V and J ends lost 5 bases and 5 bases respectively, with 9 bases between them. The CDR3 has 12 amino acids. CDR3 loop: CASSIRAETQYF. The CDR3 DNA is TGTGCCAGCAGTATTAGGGCGGAGACCCAGTACTTC.

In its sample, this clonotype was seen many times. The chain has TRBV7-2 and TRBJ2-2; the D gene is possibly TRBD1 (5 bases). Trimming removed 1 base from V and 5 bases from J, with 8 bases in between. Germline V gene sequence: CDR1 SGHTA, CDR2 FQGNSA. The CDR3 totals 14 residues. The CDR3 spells CASSLGQWTGELFF. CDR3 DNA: TGTGCCAGCAGCTTAGGACAGTGGACCGGGGAGCTGTTTTTT.

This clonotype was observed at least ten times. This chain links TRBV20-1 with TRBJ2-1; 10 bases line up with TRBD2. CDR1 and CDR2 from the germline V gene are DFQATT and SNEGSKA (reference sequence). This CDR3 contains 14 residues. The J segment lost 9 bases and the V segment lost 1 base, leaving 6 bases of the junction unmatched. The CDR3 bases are TGCAGTGCTAGAGGTCTAGCGGGAGAGGTTGAGCAGTTCTTC. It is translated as CSARGLAGEVEQFF.

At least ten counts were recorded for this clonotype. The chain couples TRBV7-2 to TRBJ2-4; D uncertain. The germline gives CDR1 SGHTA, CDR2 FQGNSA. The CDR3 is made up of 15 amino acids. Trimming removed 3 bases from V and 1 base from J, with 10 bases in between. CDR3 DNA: TGTGCCAGCAGCTTGGGTGTAGGGGCCAAAAACATTCAGTACTTC. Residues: CASSLGVGAKNIQYF.

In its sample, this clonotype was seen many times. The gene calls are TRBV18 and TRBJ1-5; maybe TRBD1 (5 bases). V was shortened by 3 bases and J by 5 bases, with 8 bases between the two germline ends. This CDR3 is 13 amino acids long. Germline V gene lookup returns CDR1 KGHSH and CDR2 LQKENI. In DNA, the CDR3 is TGTGCCAGCTCACCCCGGGGCGATCAGCCCCAGCATTTT. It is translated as CASSPRGDQPQHF.

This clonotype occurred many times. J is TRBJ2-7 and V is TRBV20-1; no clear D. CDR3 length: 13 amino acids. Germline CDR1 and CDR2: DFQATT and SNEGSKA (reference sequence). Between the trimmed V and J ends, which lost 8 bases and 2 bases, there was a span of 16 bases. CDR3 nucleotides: TGCAGTCCCAGCCTGCAGGCCCCCTACGAGCAGTACTTC. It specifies CSPSLQAPYEQYF.

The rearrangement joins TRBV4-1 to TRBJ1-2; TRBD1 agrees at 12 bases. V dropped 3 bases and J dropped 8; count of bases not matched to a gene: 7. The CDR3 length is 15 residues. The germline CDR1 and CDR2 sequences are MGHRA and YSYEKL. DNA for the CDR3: TGCGCCAGCAGCCACCCCGGGACAGGGGGCGCGGGCTACACCTTC. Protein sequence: CASSHPGTGGAGYTF.